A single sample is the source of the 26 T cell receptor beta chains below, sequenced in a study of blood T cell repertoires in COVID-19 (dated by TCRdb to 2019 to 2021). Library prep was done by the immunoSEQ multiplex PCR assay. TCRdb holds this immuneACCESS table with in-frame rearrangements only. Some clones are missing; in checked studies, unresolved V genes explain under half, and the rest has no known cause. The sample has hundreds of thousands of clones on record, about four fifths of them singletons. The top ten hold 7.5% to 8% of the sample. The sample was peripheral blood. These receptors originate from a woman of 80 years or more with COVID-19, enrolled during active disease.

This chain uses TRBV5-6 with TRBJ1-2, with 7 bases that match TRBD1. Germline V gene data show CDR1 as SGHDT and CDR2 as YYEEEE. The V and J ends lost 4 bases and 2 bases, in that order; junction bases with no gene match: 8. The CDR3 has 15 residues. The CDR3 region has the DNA TGTGCCAGCAGCCTAACCGACAGGGTCAACTATGGCTACACCTTC. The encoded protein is CASSLTDRVNYGYTF.

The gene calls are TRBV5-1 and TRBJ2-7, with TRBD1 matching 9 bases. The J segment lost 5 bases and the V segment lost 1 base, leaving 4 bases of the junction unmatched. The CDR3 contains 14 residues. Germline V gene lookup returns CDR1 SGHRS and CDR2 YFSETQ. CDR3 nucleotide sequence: TGCGCCAGCAGCTTGCGGACAGGGGACCACGAGCAGTACTTC. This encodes CASSLRTGDHEQYF.

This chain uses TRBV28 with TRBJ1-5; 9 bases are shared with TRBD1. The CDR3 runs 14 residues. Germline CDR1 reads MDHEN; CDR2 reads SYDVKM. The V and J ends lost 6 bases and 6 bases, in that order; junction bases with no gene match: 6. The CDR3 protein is CASSPGQGSQPQHF. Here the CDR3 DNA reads TGTGCCAGCAGCCCGGGACAGGGTAGTCAGCCCCAGCATTTT.

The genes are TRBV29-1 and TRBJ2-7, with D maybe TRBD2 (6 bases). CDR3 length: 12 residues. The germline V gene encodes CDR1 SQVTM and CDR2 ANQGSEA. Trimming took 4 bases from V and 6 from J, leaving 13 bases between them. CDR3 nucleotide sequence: TGCAGCGTTGCGGGATCGGGGGTCGAGCAGTACTTC. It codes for CSVAGSGVEQYF.

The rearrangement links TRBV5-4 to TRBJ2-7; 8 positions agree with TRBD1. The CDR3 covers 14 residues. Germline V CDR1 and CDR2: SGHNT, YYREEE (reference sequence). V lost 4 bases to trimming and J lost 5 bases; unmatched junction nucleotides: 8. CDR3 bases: TGTGCCAGCAGCCGGACAGGGAGTAGGGACGAGCAGTACTTC. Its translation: CASSRTGSRDEQYF.

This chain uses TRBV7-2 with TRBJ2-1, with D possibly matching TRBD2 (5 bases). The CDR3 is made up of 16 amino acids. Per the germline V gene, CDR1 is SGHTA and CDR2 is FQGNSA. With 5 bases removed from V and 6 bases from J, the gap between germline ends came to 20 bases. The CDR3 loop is CASSPPLGVLVNEQFF. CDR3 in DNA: TGTGCCAGCAGCCCCCCCCTGGGAGTCCTCGTCAATGAGCAGTTCTTC.

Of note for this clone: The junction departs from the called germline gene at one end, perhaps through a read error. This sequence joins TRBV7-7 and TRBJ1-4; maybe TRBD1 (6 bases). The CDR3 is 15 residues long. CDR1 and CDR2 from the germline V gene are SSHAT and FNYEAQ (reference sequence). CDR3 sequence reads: CASSRSSVTGEKLFF. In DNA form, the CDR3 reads TGTGCTAGCAGCAGAAGCTCCGTCACAGGGGAAAAACTGTTTTTT.

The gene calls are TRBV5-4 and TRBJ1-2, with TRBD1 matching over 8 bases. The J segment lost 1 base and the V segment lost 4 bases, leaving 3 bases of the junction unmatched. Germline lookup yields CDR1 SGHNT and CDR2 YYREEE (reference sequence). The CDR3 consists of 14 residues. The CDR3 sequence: CASSAGQGNYGYTF. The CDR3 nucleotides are TGTGCCAGCAGCGCTGGACAGGGTAACTATGGCTACACCTTC.

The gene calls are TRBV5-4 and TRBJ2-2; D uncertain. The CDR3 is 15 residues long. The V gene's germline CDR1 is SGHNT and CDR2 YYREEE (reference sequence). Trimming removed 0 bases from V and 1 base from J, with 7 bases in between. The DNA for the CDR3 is TGTGCCAGCAGCTTGGGCCGCGGGAACACCGGGGAGCTGTTTTTT. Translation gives CASSLGRGNTGELFF.

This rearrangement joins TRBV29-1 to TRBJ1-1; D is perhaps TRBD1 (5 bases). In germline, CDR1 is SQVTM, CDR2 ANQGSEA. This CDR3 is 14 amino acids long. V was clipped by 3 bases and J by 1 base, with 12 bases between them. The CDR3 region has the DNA TGCAGCGTTGAGTTCCCGCAGGGGAACACTGAAGCTTTCTTT. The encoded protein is CSVEFPQGNTEAFF.

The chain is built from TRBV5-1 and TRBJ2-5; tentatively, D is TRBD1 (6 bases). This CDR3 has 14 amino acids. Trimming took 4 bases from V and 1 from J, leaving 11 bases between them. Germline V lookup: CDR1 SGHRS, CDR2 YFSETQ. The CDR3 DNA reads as TGCGCCAGCAGCAGGTCAGGGGCCCAAGAGACCCAGTACTTC. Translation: CASSRSGAQETQYF.

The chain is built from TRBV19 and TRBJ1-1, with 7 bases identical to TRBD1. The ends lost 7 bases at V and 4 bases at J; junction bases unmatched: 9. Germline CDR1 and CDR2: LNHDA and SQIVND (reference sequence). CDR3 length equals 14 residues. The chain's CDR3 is CASTQTGLGTEAFF. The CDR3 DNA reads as TGTGCCAGTACTCAGACAGGGCTCGGCACTGAAGCTTTCTTT.

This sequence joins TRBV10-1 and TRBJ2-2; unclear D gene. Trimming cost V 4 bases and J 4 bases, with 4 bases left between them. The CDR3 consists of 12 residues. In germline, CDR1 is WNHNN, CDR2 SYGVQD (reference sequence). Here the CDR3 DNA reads TGCGCCAGCAGTGTCAGCACCGGGGAGCTGTTTTTT. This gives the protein CASSVSTGELFF.

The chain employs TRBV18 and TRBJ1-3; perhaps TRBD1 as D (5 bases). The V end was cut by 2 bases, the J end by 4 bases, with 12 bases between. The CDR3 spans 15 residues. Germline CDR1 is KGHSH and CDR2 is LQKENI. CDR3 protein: CASSPGQGKGNTIYF. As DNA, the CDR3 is TGTGCCAGCTCACCAGGGCAGGGCAAAGGAAACACCATATATTTT.

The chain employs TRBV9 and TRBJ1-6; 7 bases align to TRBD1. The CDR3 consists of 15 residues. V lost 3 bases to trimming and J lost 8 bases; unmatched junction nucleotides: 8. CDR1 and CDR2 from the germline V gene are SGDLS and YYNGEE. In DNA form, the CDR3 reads TGTGCCAGCAGCGCGTCAGGGGGTAGTTATTCACCCCTCCACTTT. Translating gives CASSASGGSYSPLHF.

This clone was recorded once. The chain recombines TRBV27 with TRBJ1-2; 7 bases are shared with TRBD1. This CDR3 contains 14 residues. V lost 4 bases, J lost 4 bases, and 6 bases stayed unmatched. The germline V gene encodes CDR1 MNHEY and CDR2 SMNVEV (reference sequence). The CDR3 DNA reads TGTGCCAGCAGTTCCTTAGCAGGGGGCTATGGCTACACCTTC. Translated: CASSSLAGGYGYTF.

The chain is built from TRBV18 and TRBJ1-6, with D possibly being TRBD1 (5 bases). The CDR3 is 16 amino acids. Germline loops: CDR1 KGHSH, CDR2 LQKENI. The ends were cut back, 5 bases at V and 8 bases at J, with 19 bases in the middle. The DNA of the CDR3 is TGTGCCAGCTCATCAGATCAGGGAGGTGGTTATTCACCCCTCCACTTT. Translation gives CASSSDQGGGYSPLHF.

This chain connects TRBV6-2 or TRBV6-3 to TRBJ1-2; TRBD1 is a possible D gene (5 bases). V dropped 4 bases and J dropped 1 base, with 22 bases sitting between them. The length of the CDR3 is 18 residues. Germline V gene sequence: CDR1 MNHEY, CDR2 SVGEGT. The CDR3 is CASSWPSGTTNFNYGYTF. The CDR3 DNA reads TGTGCCAGCAGTTGGCCCAGCGGGACTACCAACTTTAACTATGGCTACACCTTC.

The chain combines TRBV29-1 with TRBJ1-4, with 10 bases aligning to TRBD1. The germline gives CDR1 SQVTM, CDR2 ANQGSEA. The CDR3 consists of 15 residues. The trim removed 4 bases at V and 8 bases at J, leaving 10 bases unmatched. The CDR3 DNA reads TGCAGCGTTGCATCCGTTGACAGGGGGCGGGAAAAACTGTTTTTT. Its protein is CSVASVDRGREKLFF. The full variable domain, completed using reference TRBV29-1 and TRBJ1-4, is SAVISQKPSRDICQRGTSLTIQCQVDSQVTMMFWYRQQPGQSLTLIATANQGSEATYESGFVIDKFPISRPNLTFSTLTVSNMSPEDSSIYLCSVASVDRGREKLFFGSGTQLSVL.

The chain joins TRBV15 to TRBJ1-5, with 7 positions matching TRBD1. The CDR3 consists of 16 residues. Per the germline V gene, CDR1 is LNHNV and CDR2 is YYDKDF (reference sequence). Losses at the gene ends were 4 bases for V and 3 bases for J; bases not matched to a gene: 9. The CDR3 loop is CATSTLDRVFNQPQHF. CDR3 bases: TGTGCCACCAGCACCCTTGACAGGGTCTTCAATCAGCCCCAGCATTTT.

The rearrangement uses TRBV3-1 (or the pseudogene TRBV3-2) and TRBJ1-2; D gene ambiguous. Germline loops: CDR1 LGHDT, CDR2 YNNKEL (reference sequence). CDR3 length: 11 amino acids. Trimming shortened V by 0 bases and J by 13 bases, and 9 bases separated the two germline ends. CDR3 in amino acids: CASSQEWRLTF. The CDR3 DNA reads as TGTGCCAGCAGCCAAGAGTGGAGACTCACCTTC.

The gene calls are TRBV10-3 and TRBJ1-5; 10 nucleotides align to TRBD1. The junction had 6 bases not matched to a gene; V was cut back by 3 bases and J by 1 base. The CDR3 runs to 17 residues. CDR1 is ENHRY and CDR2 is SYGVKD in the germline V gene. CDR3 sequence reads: CAISDRLGQGSNQPQHF. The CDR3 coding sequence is TGTGCCATCAGTGATAGATTGGGACAGGGGAGCAATCAGCCCCAGCATTTT.

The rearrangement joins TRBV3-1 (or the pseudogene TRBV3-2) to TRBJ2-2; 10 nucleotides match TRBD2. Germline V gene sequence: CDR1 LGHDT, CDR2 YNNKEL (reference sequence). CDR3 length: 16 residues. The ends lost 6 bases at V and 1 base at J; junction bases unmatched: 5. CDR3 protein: CASRDTSGKNTGELFF. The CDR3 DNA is TGTGCCAGCAGAGACACTAGCGGGAAGAACACCGGGGAGCTGTTTTTT.

The CDR3: CASRKSEVGTQYF. CDR3 in DNA: TGTGCCAGCAGAAAAAGCGAGGTCGGGACCCAGTACTTC. The chain combines TRBV11-1 with TRBJ2-5, with D hard to call. The CDR3 sequence is 13 residues long. Looked up from germline, CDR1 is SGHAT and CDR2 is FQDESV (reference sequence). Trimming removed 6 bases from V and 7 bases from J, with 15 bases in between.

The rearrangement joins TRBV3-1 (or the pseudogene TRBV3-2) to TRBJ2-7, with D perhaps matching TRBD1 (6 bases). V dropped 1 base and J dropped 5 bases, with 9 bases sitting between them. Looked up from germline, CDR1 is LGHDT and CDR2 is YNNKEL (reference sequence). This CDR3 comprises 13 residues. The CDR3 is CASSQVTGNEQYF. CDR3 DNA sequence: TGTGCCAGCAGCCAAGTTACAGGGAACGAGCAGTACTTC.

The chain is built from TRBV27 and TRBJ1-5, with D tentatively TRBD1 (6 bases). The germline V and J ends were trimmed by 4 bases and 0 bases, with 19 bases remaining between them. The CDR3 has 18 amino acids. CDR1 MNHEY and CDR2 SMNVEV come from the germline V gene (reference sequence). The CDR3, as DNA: TGTGCCAGCAGTTCCACCCGACAGGTGCTTTATAGCAATCAGCCCCAGCATTTT. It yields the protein CASSSTRQVLYSNQPQHF.